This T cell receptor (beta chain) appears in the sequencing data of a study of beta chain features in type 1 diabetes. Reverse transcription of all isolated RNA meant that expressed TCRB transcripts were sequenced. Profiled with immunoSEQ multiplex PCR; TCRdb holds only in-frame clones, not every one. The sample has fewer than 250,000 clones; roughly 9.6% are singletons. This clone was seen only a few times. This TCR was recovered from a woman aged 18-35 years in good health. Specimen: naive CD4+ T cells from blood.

The CDR3 spells CASSFYRNTEAFF. DNA of the CDR3: TGTGCCAGCAGCTTCTACAGGAACACTGAAGCTTTCTTT. The J gene is TRBJ1-1, the V gene TRBV11-2, with unresolved D. Germline V gene lookup returns CDR1 SGHAT and CDR2 FQNNGV. The CDR3 runs 13 residues. Between the trimmed V and J ends, which lost 3 bases and 1 base, there was a span of 6 bases.